This T cell receptor beta chain was captured in a study of a mutant IDH1 vaccine in newly diagnosed glioma. Study in general: Vaccination began 4-6 weeks post radiotherapy alone, or with temozolomide cycles. Treated patients comprised 62.5% males and around 40% females, mean age roughly 40 years.

Time point defined: week 35, safety follow-up. One vaccine dose held 300 ug of mutant IDH1 20-mer peptide and came with topical imiquimod. The study gave patients eight vaccinations in weeks 1, 3, 5, 7, 11, 15, 19, 23. The study, taken as a whole, reports: Altogether, 93.3% of patients exhibited vaccine-induced immune responses.

V shed 5 bases and J 4 bases; nucleotides not matched to a gene: 5. This CDR3 region has 14 residues. Looked up from germline, CDR1 is SNHLY and CDR2 is FYNNEI. Sequenced by immunoSEQ multiplex PCR; TCRdb stores in-frame clones only, minus some. The repertoire holds about 68,000 clones, 84% seen once, with roughly 12% in the top ten. A remark on this clone: The antigen is undetermined.

Sample: PBMCs, taken from a glioma patient whose treatment included an IDH1 peptide vaccine. The TCR sequence derives from a man aged 18 to 29 with glioma. The V and J genes are TRBV2 and TRBJ2-1; 7 bases are shared with TRBD1. The CDR3, as DNA: TGTGCCAGCAGTTACAGGGGCCCATACAATGAGCAGTTCTTC. Its protein is CASSYRGPYNEQFF.